The source of this T cell receptor beta chain is a study of neoadjuvant anti-PD-1 for oral cavity cancer. V dropped 5 bases and J dropped 8; count of bases not matched to a gene: 8. CDR3 size: 15 residues. The V gene's germline CDR1 is SGHAT and CDR2 FQNNGV. Time point here: after neoadjuvant nivolumab, at surgical resection. This clone was recorded many times. As yet, its antigen is unknown. Two replicates per tumor sample, mostly from around 4.8 ug of genomic DNA. Assay: immunoSEQ multiplex PCR; the TCRdb copy retains only in-frame clones and omits some. The table shows tens of thousands of clones, with 35% to 55% occurring only once. Regarding the study as a whole: Only three patients per response group were TCR-analyzed; validation needed.

The sequence was obtained from a person aged 40 to 85 with oral cavity squamous cell carcinoma. V gene TRBV11-2 combines with J gene TRBJ2-5; 13 nucleotides align to TRBD2. The sample in question was tumor tissue, obtained after nivolumab (anti-PD-1) treatment. The CDR3 region is CASSALAGGQATQYF. The CDR3 nucleotides read TGTGCCAGCAGCGCACTAGCGGGGGGGCAGGCCACCCAGTACTTC.